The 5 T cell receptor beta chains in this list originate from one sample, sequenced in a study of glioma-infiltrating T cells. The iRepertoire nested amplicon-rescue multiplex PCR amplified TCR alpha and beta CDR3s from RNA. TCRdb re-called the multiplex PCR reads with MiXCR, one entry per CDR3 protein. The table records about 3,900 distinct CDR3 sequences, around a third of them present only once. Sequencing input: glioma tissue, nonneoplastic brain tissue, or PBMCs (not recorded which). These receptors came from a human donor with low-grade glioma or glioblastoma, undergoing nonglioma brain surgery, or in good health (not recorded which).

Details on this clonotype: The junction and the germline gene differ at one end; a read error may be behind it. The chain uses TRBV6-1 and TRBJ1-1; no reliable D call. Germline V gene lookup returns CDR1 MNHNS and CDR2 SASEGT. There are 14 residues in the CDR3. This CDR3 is CASISVGGSTEALF. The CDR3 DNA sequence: TGTGCCAGCATCAGTGTAGGCGGCAGCACTGAAGCTCTCTTT.

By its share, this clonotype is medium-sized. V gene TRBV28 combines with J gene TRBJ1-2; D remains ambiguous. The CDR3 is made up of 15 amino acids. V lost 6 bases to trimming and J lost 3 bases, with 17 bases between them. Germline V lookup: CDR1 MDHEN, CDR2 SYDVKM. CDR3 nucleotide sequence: TGTGCCAGCAGCCCCCTGGCGGGTTTTCACTATGGCTACACCTTC. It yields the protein CASSPLAGFHYGYTF.

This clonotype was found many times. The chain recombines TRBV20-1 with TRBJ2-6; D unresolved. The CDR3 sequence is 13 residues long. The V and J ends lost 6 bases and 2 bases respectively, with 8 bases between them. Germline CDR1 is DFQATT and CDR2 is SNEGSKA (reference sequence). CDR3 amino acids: CSAPSPGANVLTF. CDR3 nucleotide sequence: TGCAGTGCCCCCAGCCCTGGGGCCAACGTCCTGACTTTC.

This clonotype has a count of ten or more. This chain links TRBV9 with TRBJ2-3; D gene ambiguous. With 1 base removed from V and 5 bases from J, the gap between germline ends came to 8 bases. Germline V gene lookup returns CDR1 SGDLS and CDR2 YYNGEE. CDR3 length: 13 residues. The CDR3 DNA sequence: TGTGCCAGCAGCGTACAATTAGGAGATACGCAGTATTTT. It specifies CASSVQLGDTQYF.

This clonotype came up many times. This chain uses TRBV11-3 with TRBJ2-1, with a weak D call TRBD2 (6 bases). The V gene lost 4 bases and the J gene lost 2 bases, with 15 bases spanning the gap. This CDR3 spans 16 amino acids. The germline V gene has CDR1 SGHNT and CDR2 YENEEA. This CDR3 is CASSSSTGVPYNEQFF. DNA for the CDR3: TGTGCCAGCAGCTCCTCGACGGGGGTCCCCTACAATGAGCAGTTCTTC.